The 29 T cell receptor beta chains given below trace back to one sample, sequenced in a study of control samples from healthy donors and cancer patients. Measured with immunoSEQ multiplex PCR; TCRdb has only the in-frame clones, and not every one. Of under 150,000 clones in the sample, roughly 91% were seen once. Sequencing input: PBMCs. Receptors were obtained from a man between 45 and 60 years old with head and neck cancer.

The chain couples TRBV10-1 to TRBJ2-3; possibly TRBD2 for D (6 bases). Looked up from germline, CDR1 is WNHNN and CDR2 is SYGVQD (reference sequence). The CDR3 contains 14 residues. Trimming left V 10 bases short and J 4 bases short, with 18 bases between. The chain's CDR3 is CATRDWRVADTQYF. The CDR3 nucleotides read TGCGCCACTCGGGACTGGAGGGTGGCAGATACGCAGTATTTT.

CDR3 protein: CASEGNYGYTF. The CDR3 bases are TGTGCCAGCGAGGGAAACTATGGCTACACCTTC. J is TRBJ1-2 and V is TRBV7-2; no clear D. The CDR3 spans 11 residues. V shed 8 bases and J shed 2 bases, with 6 bases lying between them. Germline V gene lookup returns CDR1 SGHTA and CDR2 FQGNSA.

The sample holds one count of this clone. J is TRBJ1-2 and V is TRBV28, with 8 nucleotides matching TRBD1. Germline CDR1 MDHEN, CDR2 SYDVKM. The CDR3 runs 16 residues. V was pared by 3 bases and J by 2 bases, with 8 bases of the junction left unmatched. The CDR3 sequence is CASSLGGTGSNYGYTF. DNA of the CDR3: TGTGCCAGCAGTTTGGGGGGGACAGGTTCGAACTATGGCTACACCTTC.

The chain couples TRBV27 to TRBJ2-7, with TRBD2 identical over 14 bases. Germline CDR1 is MNHEY and CDR2 is SMNVEV (reference sequence). V lost 5 bases, J lost 3 bases, and 9 bases stayed unmatched. This CDR3 is 17 amino acids long. The CDR3 DNA sequence: TGTGCCAGCAGTCCACGGACTAGCGGGGGGCCTTTCTACGAGCAGTACTTC. Its translation is CASSPRTSGGPFYEQYF.

V gene TRBV29-1 combines with J gene TRBJ2-3, with 7 bases lining up with TRBD2. Germline V CDR1 and CDR2: SQVTM, ANQGSEA. V shed 0 bases and J 1 base; nucleotides not matched to a gene: 1. The CDR3 is 14 amino acids. CDR3 DNA: TGCAGCGTTGAAGATCGGGGGGGCACAGATACGCAGTATTTT. Translated: CSVEDRGGTDTQYF.

V gene TRBV4-2 combines with J gene TRBJ2-1, with D tentatively TRBD1 (5 bases). V was shortened by 0 bases and J by 10 bases, with 13 bases between the two germline ends. This CDR3 region has 14 residues. CDR1 and CDR2 (germline): LGHNA, YNFKEQ. CDR3 sequence reads: CASSQDSGREEQFF. The CDR3 DNA is TGTGCCAGCAGCCAAGATTCAGGGCGTGAGGAGCAGTTCTTC.

J is TRBJ1-1 and V is TRBV7-2; the match to TRBD1 covers 8 bases. The CDR3 runs 15 residues. The V gene's germline CDR1 is SGHTA and CDR2 FQGNSA. The ends lost 5 bases at V and 6 bases at J; junction bases unmatched: 11. CDR3 sequence reads: CASSPFGTGSAEAFF. DNA of the CDR3: TGTGCCAGCAGCCCATTTGGGACAGGTAGCGCTGAAGCTTTCTTT.

The J gene is TRBJ2-1, the V gene TRBV5-4; perhaps TRBD2 as D (5 bases). This CDR3 is 13 amino acids long. The V end was cut by 2 bases, the J end by 9 bases, with 12 bases between. The germline V gene has CDR1 SGHNT and CDR2 YYREEE (reference sequence). CDR3 sequence reads: CASSLRGSGEQFF. The CDR3 DNA reads as TGTGCCAGCAGCTTACGGGGATCCGGTGAGCAGTTCTTC. Full variable domain (remainder filled in from reference TRBV5-4 and TRBJ2-1): ETGVTQSPTHLIKTRGQQVTLRCSSQSGHNTVSWYQQALGQGPQFIFQYYREEENGRGNFPPRFSGLQFPNYSSELNVNALELDDSALYLCASSLRGSGEQFFGPGTRLTVL.

The CDR3 spells CASRQGLANYGYTF. CDR3 in DNA: TGTGCCAGCAGGCAGGGCTTAGCTAACTATGGCTACACCTTC. The V call is TRBV2, the J call TRBJ1-2; D may be TRBD1 (5 bases). V was shortened by 6 bases and J by 0 bases, with 11 bases between the two germline ends. The CDR3 totals 14 residues. The germline V gene encodes CDR1 SNHLY and CDR2 FYNNEI. The whole variable domain, filled in from reference TRBV2 and TRBJ1-2, reads EPEVTQTPSHQVTQMGQEVILRCVPISNHLYFYWYRQILGQKVEFLVSFYNNEISEKSEIFDDQFSVERPDGSNFTLKIRSTKLEDSAMYFCASRQGLANYGYTFGSGTRLTVV.

The chain joins TRBV4-2 to TRBJ2-2; tentatively, D is TRBD2 (5 bases). V lost 5 bases to trimming and J lost 6 bases, with 16 bases between them. The CDR3 sequence is 15 residues long. Germline CDR1 is LGHNA and CDR2 is YNFKEQ. The CDR3 DNA is TGTGCCAGCAGCTCTAGCTCGTCCGTCGCCGGGGAGCTGTTTTTT. It specifies CASSSSSSVAGELFF.

The chain has TRBV5-1 and TRBJ2-3; 8 bases line up with TRBD2. Germline assignment: CDR1 SGHRS and CDR2 YFSETQ. CDR3 length: 14 amino acids. Germline trimming cut 3 bases from V and 4 bases from J; bases unmatched to any gene: 4. Here the CDR3 reads CASSSRGLADTQYF. The DNA for the CDR3 is TGCGCCAGCAGCTCCAGGGGACTAGCAGATACGCAGTATTTT.

The chain links TRBV7-9 to TRBJ2-2, with unresolved D. CDR3 size: 16 residues. Trimming pared 3 bases from V and 2 bases from J, leaving 13 bases between. Germline V CDR1 and CDR2: SEHNR, FQNEAQ (reference sequence). The CDR3 sequence is CASSFGRVINTGELFF. The CDR3 DNA is TGTGCCAGCAGCTTCGGCCGGGTGATCAACACCGGGGAGCTGTTTTTT. Using reference TRBV7-9 and TRBJ2-2 for the parts outside the CDR3, the full variable domain is DTGVSQNPRHKITKRGQNVTFRCDPISEHNRLYWYRQTLGQGPEFLTYFQNEAQLEKSRLLSDRFSAERPKGSFSTLEIQRTEQGDSAMYLCASSFGRVINTGELFFGEGSRLTVL.

The gene calls are TRBV28 and TRBJ2-1; no clear D. The CDR3 consists of 18 residues. Trimming cost V 3 bases and J 4 bases, with 22 bases left between them. Germline V gene sequence: CDR1 MDHEN, CDR2 SYDVKM. In DNA form, the CDR3 reads TGTGCCAGCAGTTTTATGTTGAGGTTGGGAACAGCTTACAATGAGCAGTTCTTC. Its translation: CASSFMLRLGTAYNEQFF.

This clone was picked up one time. V is TRBV30 and J is TRBJ2-6; D not resolved. CDR3 length: 18 amino acids. Germline V gene lookup returns CDR1 GTSNPN and CDR2 SVGIG (reference sequence). Trimming removed 4 bases at V and 7 bases at J, with 26 bases between. The CDR3 coding sequence is TGTGCCTGGATGTCCCCGACGAAGACTCGATGGGGTGCCAACGTCCTGACTTTC. Translating gives CAWMSPTKTRWGANVLTF.

This chain links TRBV5-4 with TRBJ1-2; D is perhaps TRBD1 (5 bases). The V gene lost 3 bases and the J gene lost 4 bases, with 10 bases spanning the gap. Germline CDR1 and CDR2: SGHNT and YYREEE (reference sequence). This CDR3 has 13 amino acids. The CDR3 region has the DNA TGTGCCAGCAGCTCAGGGTCCCCCTATGGCTACACCTTC. This codes for CASSSGSPYGYTF.

This chain links TRBV28 with TRBJ2-1; D is uncertain. CDR3 size: 14 residues. Germline CDR1 reads MDHEN; CDR2 reads SYDVKM. V lost 7 bases and J lost 7, with 17 bases in between. The CDR3 protein is CASTEPGTLNEQFF. In DNA, the CDR3 is TGTGCCAGCACGGAACCGGGTACCTTAAATGAGCAGTTCTTC.

The rearrangement links TRBV4-3 to TRBJ2-3, with a possible D match to TRBD2 (7 bases). The V and J ends lost 3 bases and 0 bases respectively, with 16 bases between them. CDR1 is LGHNA and CDR2 is YSLEER in the germline V gene. CDR3 length: 17 amino acids. CDR3 loop: CASSHRGGGLSTDTQYF. In nucleotides, the CDR3 is TGCGCCAGCAGCCACAGAGGCGGGGGCCTTAGCACAGATACGCAGTATTTT.

As to this clone: The sample holds other DNA sequences that translate to the same CDR3. The rearrangement uses TRBV4-2 and TRBJ2-5; TRBD2 might be the D (6 bases). Deletions cut 1 base from V and 4 bases from J, with 7 bases between. Germline CDR1 and CDR2: LGHNA and YNFKEQ. The CDR3 loop spans 13 amino acids. CDR3 DNA: TGTGCCAGCAGCCAAGGGAGGGGAGAGACCCAGTACTTC. Protein sequence: CASSQGRGETQYF.

The V gene is TRBV5-1, the J gene TRBJ1-1; D not resolved. V dropped 0 bases and J dropped 5 bases, with 14 bases sitting between them. The germline gives CDR1 SGHRS, CDR2 YFSETQ. The CDR3 is 15 amino acids. The CDR3 protein is CASSLAGILGTEAFF. The CDR3 nucleotides read TGCGCCAGCAGCTTGGCCGGGATACTCGGGACTGAAGCTTTCTTT.

The chain recombines TRBV30 with TRBJ2-7, with 7 bases identical to TRBD2. Germline assignment: CDR1 GTSNPN and CDR2 SVGIG (reference sequence). This CDR3 is 13 amino acids long. Unmatched junction bases numbered 9, after V lost 8 bases and J lost 2 bases. CDR3 sequence reads: CAAHRDYPYEQYF. The CDR3 DNA reads as TGTGCCGCCCATCGGGACTATCCCTACGAGCAGTACTTC.

The chain carries TRBV27 and TRBJ2-1; D is ambiguous. This CDR3 is built from 11 residues. The ends were cut back, 5 bases at V and 6 bases at J, with 5 bases in the middle. Germline V lookup: CDR1 MNHEY, CDR2 SMNVEV (reference sequence). The CDR3 region has the DNA TGTGCCAGCAGTACTCTCAATGAGCAGTTCTTC. Its protein is CASSTLNEQFF.

V usage is TRBV27 and J usage is TRBJ2-6, with TRBD1 identical over 10 bases. Trimming at V came to 6 bases and at J to 0 bases, leaving 2 bases not matched to a gene. Per germline, CDR1 MNHEY and CDR2 SMNVEV (reference sequence). CDR3 length equals 16 residues. The CDR3 loop reads CASRGQGTSGANVLTF. The CDR3 DNA reads TGTGCCAGCAGGGGACAGGGGACCTCTGGGGCCAACGTCCTGACTTTC.

DNA of the CDR3: TGTGCCAGCAGCGCGGGACGGTTCTCCTACGAGCAGTACTTC. This translates into CASSAGRFSYEQYF. J is TRBJ2-7 and V is TRBV7-9, with a possible D match to TRBD2 (6 bases). CDR1 SEHNR and CDR2 FQNEAQ come from the germline V gene (reference sequence). V lost 5 bases and J lost 0, with 11 bases in between. The CDR3 has 14 residues. The variable domain in full, with the rest retrieved from reference TRBV7-9 and TRBJ2-7, is DTGVSQNPRHKITKRGQNVTFRCDPISEHNRLYWYRQTLGQGPEFLTYFQNEAQLEKSRLLSDRFSAERPKGSFSTLEIQRTEQGDSAMYLCASSAGRFSYEQYFGPGTRLTVT.

This clone was observed a few times. CDR3: CASTWGRAGNTEAFF. In DNA, the CDR3 is TGTGCCAGCACGTGGGGCCGGGCGGGGAACACTGAAGCTTTCTTT. This rearrangement joins TRBV2 to TRBJ1-1, with D perhaps matching TRBD1 (5 bases). Between the trimmed V and J ends, which lost 7 bases and 1 base, there was a span of 16 bases. The germline CDR1 and CDR2 sequences are SNHLY and FYNNEI. The CDR3 consists of 15 residues.

This clone was detected once. The chain links TRBV12-3 or TRBV12-4 to TRBJ2-1, with D perhaps TRBD1 or TRBD2 (5 bases each). V was cut by 8 bases and J by 5 bases, with 13 bases left in between. The CDR3 spans 13 residues. The CDR3 protein is CASGLVGDNEQFF. As DNA, the CDR3 is TGTGCCAGCGGCCTAGTGGGGGACAATGAGCAGTTCTTC.

This chain joins TRBV9 and TRBJ1-2; the D gene is possibly TRBD1 (5 bases). The CDR3 covers 15 residues. V was trimmed by 3 bases and J by 4 bases, leaving 16 bases between them. Germline lookup yields CDR1 SGDLS and CDR2 YYNGEE. CDR3 bases: TGTGCCAGCAGCGAGGCCCCTGGGGCAGCCTATGGCTACACCTTC. This sequence encodes CASSEAPGAAYGYTF. The entire variable domain, with the rest obtained from reference TRBV9 and TRBJ1-2, is as follows: DSGVTQTPKHLITATGQRVTLRCSPRSGDLSVYWYQQSLDQGLQFLIQYYNGEERAKGNILERFSAQQFPDLHSELNLSSLELGDSALYFCASSEAPGAAYGYTFGSGTRLTVV.

The genes are TRBV19 and TRBJ1-6; possibly TRBD1 for D (5 bases). Germline V gene sequence: CDR1 LNHDA, CDR2 SQIVND (reference sequence). Trimming removed 2 bases at V and 7 bases at J, with 12 bases between. The CDR3 has 15 amino acids. CDR3 sequence reads: CASSILQGGNSPLHF. CDR3 nucleotide sequence: TGTGCCAGTAGTATACTGCAGGGAGGAAATTCACCCCTCCACTTT.

The V call is TRBV10-2, the J call TRBJ1-2, with 7 nucleotides matching TRBD1. The CDR3 has 15 amino acids. The V gene end was trimmed by 4 bases and the J gene end by 2 bases; junction bases not matched to a gene: 7. The germline gives CDR1 WSHSY, CDR2 SAAADI. The CDR3 DNA follows: TGCGCCAGCAGTGGCGCCGGGACAGTAAACTATGGCTACACCTTC. As protein: CASSGAGTVNYGYTF.

The gene calls are TRBV11-2 and TRBJ1-3, with unresolved D. Deletions cut 3 bases from V and 0 bases from J, with 9 bases between. This CDR3 has 15 residues. In germline, CDR1 is SGHAT, CDR2 FQNNGV. In DNA form, the CDR3 reads TGTGCCAGCAGCTTCCTAGGTGACTCTGGAAACACCATATATTTT. Amino acid sequence: CASSFLGDSGNTIYF.